This T cell receptor (beta chain) originates from a study of regulatory and conventional T cells in RAG deficiency. Study outcomes and limitations: Shannon entropy was markedly lower and Simpson indices higher in RAG-deficient patients than control T-cell subsets. Patient subsets had shorter CDR3s; Omenn Treg-Tconv overlap exceeded 85%.

This CDR3 comprises 13 residues. The V gene's germline CDR1 is MNHEY and CDR2 SMNVEV (reference sequence). With respect to this clone: Its target is not known.

The sorted regulatory T cells were CD4+, CD25-high and CD127-low, with genomic DNA sequenced. TCRdb's copy holds only in-frame clones and misses some; the assay was immunoSEQ multiplex PCR. The sample has 10,000 or so clones, approximately 93% seen once. This sample also appeared in a second study, on regulatory T cells. From that paper: The PCR used 52 TRBV and 13 TRBJ primers. Regulatory T cells showed the strongest V-J pair restriction and V/J gene skewing among patient repertoires.

V usage is TRBV27 and J usage is TRBJ1-5; the D is unclear. The sequence derives from a human donor in good health. Sample: CD127- CD25+ CD4+ Tregs sorted from blood. CDR3: CATGRARDQPQHF. The CDR3 DNA is TGTGCGACCGGGAGAGCGAGGGATCAGCCCCAGCATTTT.